This T cell receptor (beta chain) was captured by sequencing in a study of shared clonotypes between healthy human individuals. This clone came up many times. What it binds is not known. With ten immunoSEQ deep assay plates, unsorted PBMC DNA underwent sequencing. TCRdb keeps only in-frame clones here, not all; method: immunoSEQ multiplex PCR. The sample consists of roughly 480,000 clones, roughly 78% of them appearing once. Germline V gene data show CDR1 as SGHRS and CDR2 as YFSETQ. The V end lost 4 bases, the J end lost 4 bases, and 15 bases lay between the germline ends. CDR3 length: 15 amino acids. Whole-study results and caveats: The authors expected sequencing depth to affect clonotype sharing among donors.

Specimen: PBMCs. V usage is TRBV5-1 and J usage is TRBJ2-1; D is possibly TRBD2 (6 bases). This TCR came from a woman aged 40 to 50 in good health. Some clones in this sample may be carry-over from other donors' samples. Here the CDR3 reads CASSRGMGTYNEQFF. Written as DNA, the CDR3 is TGCGCCAGCAGCCGCGGGATGGGGACTTACAATGAGCAGTTCTTC. The whole variable domain, filled in from reference TRBV5-1 and TRBJ2-1, reads KAGVTQTPRYLIKTRGQQVTLSCSPISGHRSVSWYQQTPGQGLQFLFEYFSETQRNKGNFPGRFSGRQFSNSRSEMNVSTLELGDSALYLCASSRGMGTYNEQFFGPGTRLTVL.